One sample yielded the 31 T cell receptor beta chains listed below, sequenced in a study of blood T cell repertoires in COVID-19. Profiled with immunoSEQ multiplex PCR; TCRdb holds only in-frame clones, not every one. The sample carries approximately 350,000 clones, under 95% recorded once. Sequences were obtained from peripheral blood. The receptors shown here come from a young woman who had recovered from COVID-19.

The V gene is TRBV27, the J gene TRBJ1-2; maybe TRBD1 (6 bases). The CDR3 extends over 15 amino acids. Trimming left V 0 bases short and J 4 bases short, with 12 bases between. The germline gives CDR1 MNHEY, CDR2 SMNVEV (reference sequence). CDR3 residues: CASSLSSYRVYGYTF. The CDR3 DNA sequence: TGTGCCAGCAGTTTATCGTCCTACAGGGTCTATGGCTACACCTTC.

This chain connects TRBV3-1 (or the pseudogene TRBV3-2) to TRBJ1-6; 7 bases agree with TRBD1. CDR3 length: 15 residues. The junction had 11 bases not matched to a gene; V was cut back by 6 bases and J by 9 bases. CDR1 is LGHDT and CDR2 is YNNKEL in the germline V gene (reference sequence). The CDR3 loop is CASRPTDHRGSPLHF. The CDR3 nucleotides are TGTGCCAGCAGGCCAACGGATCACAGGGGTTCACCCCTCCACTTT.

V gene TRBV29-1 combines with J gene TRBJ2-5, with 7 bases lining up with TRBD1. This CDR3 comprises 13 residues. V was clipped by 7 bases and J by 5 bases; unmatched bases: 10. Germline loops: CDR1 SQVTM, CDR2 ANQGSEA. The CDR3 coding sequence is TGCAGCGCCGAAAACAGGGGTTGGGAGACCCAGTACTTC. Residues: CSAENRGWETQYF.

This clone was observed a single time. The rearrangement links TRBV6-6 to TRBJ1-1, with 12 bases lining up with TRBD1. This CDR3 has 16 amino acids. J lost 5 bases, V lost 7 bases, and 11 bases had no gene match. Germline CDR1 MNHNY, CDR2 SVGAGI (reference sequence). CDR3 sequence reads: CASTSGGTGGITEAFF. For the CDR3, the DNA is TGTGCCAGCACCTCGGGGGGGACAGGGGGCATTACTGAAGCTTTCTTT.

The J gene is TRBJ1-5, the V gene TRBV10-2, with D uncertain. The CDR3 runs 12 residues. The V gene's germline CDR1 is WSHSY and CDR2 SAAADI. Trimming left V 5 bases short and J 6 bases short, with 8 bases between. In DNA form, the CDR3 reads TGCGCCAGCAGTTCTTTCGGTCAGCCCCAGCATTTT. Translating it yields CASSSFGQPQHF.

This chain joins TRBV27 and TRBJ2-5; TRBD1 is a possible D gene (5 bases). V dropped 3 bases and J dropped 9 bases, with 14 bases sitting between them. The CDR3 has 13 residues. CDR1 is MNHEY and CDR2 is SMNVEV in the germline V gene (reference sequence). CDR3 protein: CASSFSNQGAQYF. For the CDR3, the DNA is TGTGCCAGCAGTTTTTCTAACCAAGGGGCCCAGTACTTC.

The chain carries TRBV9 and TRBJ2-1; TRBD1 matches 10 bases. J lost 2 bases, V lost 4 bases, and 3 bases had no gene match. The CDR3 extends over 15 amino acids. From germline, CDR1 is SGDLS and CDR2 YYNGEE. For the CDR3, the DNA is TGTGCCAGCAGCATAGGGACAGGGGCCTACAATGAGCAGTTCTTC. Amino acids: CASSIGTGAYNEQFF.

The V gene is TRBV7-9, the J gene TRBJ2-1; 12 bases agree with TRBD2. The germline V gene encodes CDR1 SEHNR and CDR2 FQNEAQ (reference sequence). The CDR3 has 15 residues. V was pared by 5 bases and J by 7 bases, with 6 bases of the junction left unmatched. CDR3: CASSPRLAGVNEQFF. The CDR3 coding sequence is TGTGCCAGCAGCCCGAGACTAGCGGGAGTGAATGAGCAGTTCTTC.

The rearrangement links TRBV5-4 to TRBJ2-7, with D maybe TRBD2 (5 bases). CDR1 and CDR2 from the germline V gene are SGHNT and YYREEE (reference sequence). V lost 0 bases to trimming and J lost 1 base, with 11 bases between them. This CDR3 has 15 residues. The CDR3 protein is CASSLGGSRSYEQYV. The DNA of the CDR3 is TGTGCCAGCAGCTTGGGAGGGAGCCGGTCCTACGAGCAGTACGTC.

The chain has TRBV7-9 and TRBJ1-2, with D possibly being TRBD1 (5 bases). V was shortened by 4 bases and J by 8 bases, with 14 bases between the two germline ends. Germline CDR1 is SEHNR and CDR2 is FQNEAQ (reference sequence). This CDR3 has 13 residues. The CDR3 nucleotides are TGTGCCAGCAGCTGGGAGGGGTCGGAGGGCTACACCTTC. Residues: CASSWEGSEGYTF.

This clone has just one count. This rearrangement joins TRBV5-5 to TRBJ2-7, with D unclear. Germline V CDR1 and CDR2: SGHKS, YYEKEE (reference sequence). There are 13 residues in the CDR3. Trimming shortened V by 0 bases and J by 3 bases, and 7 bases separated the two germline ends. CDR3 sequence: CASSLALNYEQYV. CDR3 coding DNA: TGTGCCAGCAGCTTGGCACTGAACTACGAGCAGTACGTC.

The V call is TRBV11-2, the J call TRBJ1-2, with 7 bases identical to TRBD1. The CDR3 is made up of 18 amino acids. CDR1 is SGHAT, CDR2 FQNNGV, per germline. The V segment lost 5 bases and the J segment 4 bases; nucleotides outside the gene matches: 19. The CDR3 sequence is CASSTRRGGPNKGYGYTF. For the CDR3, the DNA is TGTGCCAGCAGCACAAGAAGAGGGGGCCCTAACAAAGGCTATGGCTACACCTTC.

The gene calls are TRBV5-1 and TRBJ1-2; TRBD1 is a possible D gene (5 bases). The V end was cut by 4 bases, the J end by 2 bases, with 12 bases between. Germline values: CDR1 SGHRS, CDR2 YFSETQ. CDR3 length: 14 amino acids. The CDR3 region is CASSRSGLNYGYTF. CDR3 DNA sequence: TGCGCCAGCAGCAGGTCAGGGTTGAACTATGGCTACACCTTC. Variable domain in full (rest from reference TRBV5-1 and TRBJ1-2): KAGVTQTPRYLIKTRGQQVTLSCSPISGHRSVSWYQQTPGQGLQFLFEYFSETQRNKGNFPGRFSGRQFSNSRSEMNVSTLELGDSALYLCASSRSGLNYGYTFGSGTRLTVV.

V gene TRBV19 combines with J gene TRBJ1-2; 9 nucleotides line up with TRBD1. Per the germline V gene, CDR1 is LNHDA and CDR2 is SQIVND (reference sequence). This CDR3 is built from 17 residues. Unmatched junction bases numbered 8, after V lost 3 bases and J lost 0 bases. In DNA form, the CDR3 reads TGTGCCAGTAGTATGGGACAGGGACGAAGAGCTAACTATGGCTACACCTTC. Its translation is CASSMGQGRRANYGYTF.

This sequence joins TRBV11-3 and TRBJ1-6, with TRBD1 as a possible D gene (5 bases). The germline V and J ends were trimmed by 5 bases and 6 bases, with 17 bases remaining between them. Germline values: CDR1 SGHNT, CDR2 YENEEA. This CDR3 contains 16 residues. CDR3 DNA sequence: TGTGCCAGCAGCCTGGAAAAAGGGGTATCTAATTCACCCCTCCACTTT. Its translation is CASSLEKGVSNSPLHF.

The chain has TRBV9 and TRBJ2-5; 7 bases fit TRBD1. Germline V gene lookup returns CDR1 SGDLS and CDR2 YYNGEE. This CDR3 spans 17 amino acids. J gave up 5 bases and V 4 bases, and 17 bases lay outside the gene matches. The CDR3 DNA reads TGTGCCAGCAGCCCAAGACGAAGCCCAGGGGGTACGGAGACCCAGTACTTC. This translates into CASSPRRSPGGTETQYF.

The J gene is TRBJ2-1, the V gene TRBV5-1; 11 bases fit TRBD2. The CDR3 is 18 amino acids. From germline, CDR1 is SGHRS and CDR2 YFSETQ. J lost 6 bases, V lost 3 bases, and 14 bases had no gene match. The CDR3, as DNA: TGCGCCAGCAGCTCCACCCCTAGACTAGCGGGGTCTGGCAATGAGCAGTTCTTC. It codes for CASSSTPRLAGSGNEQFF.

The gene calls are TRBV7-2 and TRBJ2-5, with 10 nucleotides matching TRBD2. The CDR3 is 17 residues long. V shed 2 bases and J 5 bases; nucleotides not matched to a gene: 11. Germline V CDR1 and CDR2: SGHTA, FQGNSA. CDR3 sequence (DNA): TGTGCCAGCAGCTTATTCGTACTAGCGGGGCCGGACGAGACCCAGTACTTC. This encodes CASSLFVLAGPDETQYF.

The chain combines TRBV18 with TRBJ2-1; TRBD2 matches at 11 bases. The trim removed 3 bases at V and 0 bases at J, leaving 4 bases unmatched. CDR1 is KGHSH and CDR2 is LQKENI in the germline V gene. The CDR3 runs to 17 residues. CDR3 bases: TGTGCCAGCTCACCCCCGGGACTAGCGGCCTCCTACAATGAGCAGTTCTTC. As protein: CASSPPGLAASYNEQFF. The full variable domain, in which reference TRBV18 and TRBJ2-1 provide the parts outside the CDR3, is NAGVMQNPRHLVRRRGQEARLRCSPMKGHSHVYWYRQLPEEGLKFMVYLQKENIIDESGMPKERFSAEFPKEGPSILRIQQVVRGDSAAYFCASSPPGLAASYNEQFFGPGTRLTVL.

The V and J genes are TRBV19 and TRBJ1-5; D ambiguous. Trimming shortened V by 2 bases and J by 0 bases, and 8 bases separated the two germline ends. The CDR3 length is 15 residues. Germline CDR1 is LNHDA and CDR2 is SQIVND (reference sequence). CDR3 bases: TGTGCCAGTAGTATATCAGGATATAGCAATCAGCCCCAGCATTTT. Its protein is CASSISGYSNQPQHF.

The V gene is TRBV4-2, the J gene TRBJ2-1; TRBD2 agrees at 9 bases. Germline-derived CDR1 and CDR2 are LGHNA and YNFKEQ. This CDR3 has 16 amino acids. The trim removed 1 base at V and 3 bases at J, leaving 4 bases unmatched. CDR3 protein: CASSQAVTSGYNEQFF. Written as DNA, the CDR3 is TGTGCCAGCAGCCAAGCGGTGACTAGCGGCTACAATGAGCAGTTCTTC.

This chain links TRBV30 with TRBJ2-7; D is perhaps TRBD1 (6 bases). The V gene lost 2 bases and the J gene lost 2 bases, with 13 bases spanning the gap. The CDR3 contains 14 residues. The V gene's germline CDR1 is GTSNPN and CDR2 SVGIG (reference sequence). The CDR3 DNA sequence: TGTGCCTGGAGTAGGGGGACGATTACCTACGAGCAGTACGTC. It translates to CAWSRGTITYEQYV.

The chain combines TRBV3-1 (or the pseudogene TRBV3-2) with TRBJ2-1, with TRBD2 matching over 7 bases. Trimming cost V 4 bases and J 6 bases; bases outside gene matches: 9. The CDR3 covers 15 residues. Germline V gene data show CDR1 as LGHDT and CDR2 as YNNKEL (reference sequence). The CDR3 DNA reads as TGTGCCAGCAGCCTCCGACTAGCCCTGGGCAATGAGCAGTTCTTC. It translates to CASSLRLALGNEQFF.

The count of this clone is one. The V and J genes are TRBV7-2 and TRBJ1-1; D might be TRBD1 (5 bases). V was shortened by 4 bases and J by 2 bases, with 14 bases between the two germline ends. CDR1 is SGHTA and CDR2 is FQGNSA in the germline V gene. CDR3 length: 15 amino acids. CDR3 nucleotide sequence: TGTGCCAGCAGCTATGACAGTCTGAGTAACACTGAAGCTTTCTTT. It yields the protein CASSYDSLSNTEAFF.

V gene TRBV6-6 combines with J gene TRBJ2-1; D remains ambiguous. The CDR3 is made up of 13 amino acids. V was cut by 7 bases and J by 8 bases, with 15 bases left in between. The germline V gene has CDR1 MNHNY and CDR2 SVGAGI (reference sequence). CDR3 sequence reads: CASTRRDSYEQFF. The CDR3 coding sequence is TGTGCCAGCACCAGACGAGACTCCTATGAGCAGTTCTTC.

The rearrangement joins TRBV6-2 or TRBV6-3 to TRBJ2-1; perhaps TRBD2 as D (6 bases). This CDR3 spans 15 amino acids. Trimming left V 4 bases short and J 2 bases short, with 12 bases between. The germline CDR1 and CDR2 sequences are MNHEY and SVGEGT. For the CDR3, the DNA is TGTGCCAGCAGTTTTACTAGCCCAACCTACAATGAGCAGTTCTTC. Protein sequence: CASSFTSPTYNEQFF.

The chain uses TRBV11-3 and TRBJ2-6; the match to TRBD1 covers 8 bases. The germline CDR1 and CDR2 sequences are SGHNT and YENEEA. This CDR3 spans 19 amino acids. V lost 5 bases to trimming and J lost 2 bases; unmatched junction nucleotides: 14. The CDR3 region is CASSPDGQGAEPGANVLTF. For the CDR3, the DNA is TGTGCCAGCAGCCCAGATGGGCAGGGGGCCGAACCTGGGGCCAACGTCCTGACTTTC.

CDR3 bases: TGTGCCAGCAGTTTCGGACAGCCCACCTACAATGAGCAGTTCTTC. This codes for CASSFGQPTYNEQFF. The rearrangement joins TRBV6-5 to TRBJ2-1; D is perhaps TRBD1 (6 bases). Germline CDR1 reads MNHEY; CDR2 reads SVGAGI. V was pared by 4 bases and J by 2 bases, with 12 bases between. This CDR3 is 15 amino acids long.

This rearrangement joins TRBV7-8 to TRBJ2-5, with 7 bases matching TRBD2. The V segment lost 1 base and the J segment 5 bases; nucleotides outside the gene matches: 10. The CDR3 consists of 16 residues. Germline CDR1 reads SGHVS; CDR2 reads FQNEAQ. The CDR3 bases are TGTGCCAGCAGCTTAGAAGGCGGACTAGACGGCGAGACCCAGTACTTC. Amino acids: CASSLEGGLDGETQYF.

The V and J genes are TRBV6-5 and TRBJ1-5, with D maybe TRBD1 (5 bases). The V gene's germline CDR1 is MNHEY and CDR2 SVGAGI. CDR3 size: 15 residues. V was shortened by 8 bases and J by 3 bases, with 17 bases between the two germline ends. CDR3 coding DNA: TGTGCCAGCTCCCGGAGGGGAAATCACAATCAGCCCCAGCATTTT. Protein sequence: CASSRRGNHNQPQHF.

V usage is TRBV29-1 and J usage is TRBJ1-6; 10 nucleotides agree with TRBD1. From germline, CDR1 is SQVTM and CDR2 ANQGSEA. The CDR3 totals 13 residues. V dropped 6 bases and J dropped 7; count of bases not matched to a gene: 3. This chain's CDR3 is CSVGQGQNSPLHF. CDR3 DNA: TGCAGCGTGGGACAGGGGCAAAATTCACCCCTCCACTTT.